This T cell receptor (beta chain) was documented in a study of OX40 agonist ivuxolimab in advanced cancers. In the study overall: Among those treated, three patients had partial responses, one with hepatocellular carcinoma and two with cutaneous melanoma. Study-wide results and caveats: CD4+ and CD8+ blood T cells expanded clonally by week 6 at 0.1 to 3.0 mg/kg. Expanded clones were, on average, more numerous in CD8+ T cells than in CD4+.

Germline values: CDR1 MRHNA, CDR2 SNTAGT. Deletions cut 2 bases from V and 10 bases from J, with 9 bases between. This CDR3 region has 12 residues. Method: immunoSEQ multiplex PCR; TCRdb's copy keeps in-frame clones and lacks some. In the table there are some 80,000 clones, about 90% of which are singletons. Turning to this clone: The antigen remains unidentified.

The sample here was CD4+ or CD8+ T cells sorted from blood, taken in a trial of the OX40 agonist ivuxolimab. The TCR originated in an adult with an advanced solid tumor such as melanoma, head and neck, liver or kidney cancer. V gene TRBV6-4 combines with J gene TRBJ2-1; D remains ambiguous. CDR3 bases: TGTGCCAGCAGTGACGTTTGGGGAGAGCAGTTCTTC. This encodes CASSDVWGEQFF.